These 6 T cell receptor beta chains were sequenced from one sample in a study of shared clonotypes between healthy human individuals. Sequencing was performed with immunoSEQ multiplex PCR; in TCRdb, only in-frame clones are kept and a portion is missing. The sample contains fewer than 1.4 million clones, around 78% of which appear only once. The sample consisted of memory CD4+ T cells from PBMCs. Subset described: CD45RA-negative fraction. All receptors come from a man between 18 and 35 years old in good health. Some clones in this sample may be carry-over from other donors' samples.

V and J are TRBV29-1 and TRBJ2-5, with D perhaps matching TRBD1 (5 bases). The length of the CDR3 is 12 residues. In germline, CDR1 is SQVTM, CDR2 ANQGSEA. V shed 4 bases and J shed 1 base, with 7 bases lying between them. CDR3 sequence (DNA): TGCAGCGTTGTAGGGGCCCAAGAGACCCAGTACTTC. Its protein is CSVVGAQETQYF.

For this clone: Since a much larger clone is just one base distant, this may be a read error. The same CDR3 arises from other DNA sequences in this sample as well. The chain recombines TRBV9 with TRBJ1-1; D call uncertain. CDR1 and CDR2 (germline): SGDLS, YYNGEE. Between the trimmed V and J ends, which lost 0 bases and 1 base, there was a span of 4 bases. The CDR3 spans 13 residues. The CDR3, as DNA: TGTGCCAGCAGCGTAGCCGGGAACACTGAAGCTTTCTTT. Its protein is CASSVAGNTEAFF.

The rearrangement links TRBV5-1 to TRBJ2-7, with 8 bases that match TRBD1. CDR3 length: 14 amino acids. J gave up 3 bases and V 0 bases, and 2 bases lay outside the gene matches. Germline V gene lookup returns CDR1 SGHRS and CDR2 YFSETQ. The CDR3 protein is CASSLAGGLYEQYF. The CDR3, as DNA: TGCGCCAGCAGCTTGGCAGGGGGCCTCTACGAGCAGTACTTC. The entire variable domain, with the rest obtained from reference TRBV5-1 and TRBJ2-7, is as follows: KAGVTQTPRYLIKTRGQQVTLSCSPISGHRSVSWYQQTPGQGLQFLFEYFSETQRNKGNFPGRFSGRQFSNSRSEMNVSTLELGDSALYLCASSLAGGLYEQYFGPGTRLTVT.

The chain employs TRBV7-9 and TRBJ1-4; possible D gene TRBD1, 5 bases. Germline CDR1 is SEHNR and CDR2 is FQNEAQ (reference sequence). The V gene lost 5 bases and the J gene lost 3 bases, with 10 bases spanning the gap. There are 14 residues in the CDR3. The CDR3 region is CASSPGTPNEKLFF. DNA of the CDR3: TGTGCCAGCAGCCCAGGGACGCCTAATGAAAAACTGTTTTTT.

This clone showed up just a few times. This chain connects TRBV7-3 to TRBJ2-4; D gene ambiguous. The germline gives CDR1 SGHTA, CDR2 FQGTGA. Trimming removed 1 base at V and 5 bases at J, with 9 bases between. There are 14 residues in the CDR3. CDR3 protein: CASSLMSSQNIQYF. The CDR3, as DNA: TGTGCCAGCAGCTTAATGTCCAGCCAAAACATTCAGTACTTC.

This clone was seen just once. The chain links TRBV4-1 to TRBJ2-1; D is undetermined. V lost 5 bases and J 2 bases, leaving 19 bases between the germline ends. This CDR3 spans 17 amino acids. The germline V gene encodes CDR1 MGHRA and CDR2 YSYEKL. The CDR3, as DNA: TGCGCCAGCAGCAAATTAGGCACATCGGATCCCTACAATGAGCAGTTCTTC. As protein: CASSKLGTSDPYNEQFF.